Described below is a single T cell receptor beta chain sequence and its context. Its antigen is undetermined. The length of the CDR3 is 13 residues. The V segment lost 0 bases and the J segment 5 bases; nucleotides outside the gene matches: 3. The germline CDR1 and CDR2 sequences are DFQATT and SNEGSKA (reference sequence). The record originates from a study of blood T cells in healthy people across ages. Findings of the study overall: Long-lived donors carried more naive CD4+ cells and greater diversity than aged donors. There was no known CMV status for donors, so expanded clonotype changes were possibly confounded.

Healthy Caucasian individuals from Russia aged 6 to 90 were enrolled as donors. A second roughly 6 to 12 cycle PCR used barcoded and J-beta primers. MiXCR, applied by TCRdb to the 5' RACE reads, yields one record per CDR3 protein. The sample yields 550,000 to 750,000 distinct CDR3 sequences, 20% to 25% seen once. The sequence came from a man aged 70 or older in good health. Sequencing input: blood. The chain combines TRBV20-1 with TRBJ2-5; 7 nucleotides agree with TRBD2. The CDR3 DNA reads TGCAGTGCTAGAGACGGGACTATCGAGACCCAGTACTTC. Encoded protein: CSARDGTIETQYF.